Sequencing of this T cell receptor beta chain was carried out in a study of control samples from healthy donors and cancer patients. This table comes from immunoSEQ multiplex PCR, and its TCRdb copy is limited to in-frame clones, with some not included. The sample has some 130,000 clones, 92% seen once. CDR3 length: 19 amino acids. J was trimmed by 2 bases and V by 4 bases; bases with no gene match: 8. Germline CDR1 and CDR2: LGHNT and FRNRAP. The receptor's source is a woman between 50 and 59 years old in good health. This chain joins TRBV12-5 and TRBJ2-1, with 16 nucleotides matching TRBD2. Input material: blood. CDR3 sequence (DNA): TGTGCTAGTGGTTCCGGGACTAGCGGGAGGGCCGGACCCTACAATGAGCAGTTCTTC. Protein sequence: CASGSGTSGRAGPYNEQFF.